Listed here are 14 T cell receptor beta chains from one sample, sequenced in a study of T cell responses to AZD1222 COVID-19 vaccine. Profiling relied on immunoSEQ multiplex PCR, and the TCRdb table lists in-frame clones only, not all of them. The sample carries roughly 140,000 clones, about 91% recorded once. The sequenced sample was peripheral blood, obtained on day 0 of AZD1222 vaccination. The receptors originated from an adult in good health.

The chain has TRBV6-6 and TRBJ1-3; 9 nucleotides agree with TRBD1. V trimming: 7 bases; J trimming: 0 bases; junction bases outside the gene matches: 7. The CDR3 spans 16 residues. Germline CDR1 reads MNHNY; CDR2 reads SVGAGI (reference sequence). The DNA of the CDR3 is TGTGCCAGCACTCCGACAGGGGGACACTCTGGAAACACCATATATTTT. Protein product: CASTPTGGHSGNTIYF.

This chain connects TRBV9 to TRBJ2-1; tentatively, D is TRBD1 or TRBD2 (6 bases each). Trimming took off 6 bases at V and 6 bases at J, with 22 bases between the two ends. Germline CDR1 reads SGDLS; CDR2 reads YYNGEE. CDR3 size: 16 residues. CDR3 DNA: TGTGCCAGCACCGAAACATTGGAAGGGGGAGGCAATGAGCAGTTCTTC. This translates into CASTETLEGGGNEQFF.

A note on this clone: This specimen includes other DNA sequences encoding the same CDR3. CDR3 bases: TGTGCCAGCAGTTTCCCCGGGGGCGGCAATCAGCCCCAGCATTTT. Translated, it gives CASSFPGGGNQPQHF. This chain uses TRBV28 with TRBJ1-5, with D perhaps TRBD1 (6 bases). Germline V gene lookup returns CDR1 MDHEN and CDR2 SYDVKM. The length of the CDR3 is 15 residues. Trimming removed 3 bases from V and 2 bases from J, with 11 bases in between.

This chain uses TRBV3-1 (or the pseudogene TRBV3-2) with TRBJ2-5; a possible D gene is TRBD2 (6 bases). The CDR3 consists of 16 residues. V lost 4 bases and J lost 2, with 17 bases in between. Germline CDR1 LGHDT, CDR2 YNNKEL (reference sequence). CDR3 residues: CASSRRMGGGQETQYF. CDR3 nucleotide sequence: TGTGCCAGCAGCCGAAGAATGGGAGGAGGACAAGAGACCCAGTACTTC.

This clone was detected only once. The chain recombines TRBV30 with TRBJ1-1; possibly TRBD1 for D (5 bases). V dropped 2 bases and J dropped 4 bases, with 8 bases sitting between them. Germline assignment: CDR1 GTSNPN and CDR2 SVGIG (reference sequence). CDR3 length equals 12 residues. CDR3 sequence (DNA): TGTGCCTGGAGTCCAGGGCCCACTGAAGCTTTCTTT. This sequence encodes CAWSPGPTEAFF.

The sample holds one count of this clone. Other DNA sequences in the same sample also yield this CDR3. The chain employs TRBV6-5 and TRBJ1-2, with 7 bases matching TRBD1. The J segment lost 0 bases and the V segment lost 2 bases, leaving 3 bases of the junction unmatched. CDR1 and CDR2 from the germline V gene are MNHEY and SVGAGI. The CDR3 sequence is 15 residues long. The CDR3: CASSYTGTANYGYTF. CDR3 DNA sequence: TGTGCCAGCAGTTACACGGGGACAGCTAACTATGGCTACACCTTC.

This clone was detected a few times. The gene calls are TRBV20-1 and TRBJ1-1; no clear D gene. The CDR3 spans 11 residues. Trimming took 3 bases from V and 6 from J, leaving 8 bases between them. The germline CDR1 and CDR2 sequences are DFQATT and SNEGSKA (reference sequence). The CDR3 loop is CSARRQAEAFF. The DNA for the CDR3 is TGCAGTGCTAGGCGTCAGGCTGAAGCTTTCTTT.

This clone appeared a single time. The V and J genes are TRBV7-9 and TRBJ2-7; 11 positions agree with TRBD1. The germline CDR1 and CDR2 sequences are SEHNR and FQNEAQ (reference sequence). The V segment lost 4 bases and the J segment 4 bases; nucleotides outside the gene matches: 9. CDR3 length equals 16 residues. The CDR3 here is CASSSRGGTGGYEQYF. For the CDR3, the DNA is TGTGCCAGCAGCTCCCGCGGGGGGACAGGGGGGTACGAGCAGTACTTC.

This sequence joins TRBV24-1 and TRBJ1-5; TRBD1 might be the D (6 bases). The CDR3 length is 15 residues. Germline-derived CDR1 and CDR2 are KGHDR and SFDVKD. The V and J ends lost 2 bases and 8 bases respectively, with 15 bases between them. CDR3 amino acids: CATSDSGGALEPQHF. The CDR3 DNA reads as TGTGCCACCAGTGATTCTGGGGGGGCATTGGAGCCCCAGCATTTT.

The CDR3 loop is CASSPKDRTKQFF. CDR3 sequence (DNA): TGTGCCAGCTCACCCAAGGACAGGACAAAGCAGTTCTTC. The V call is TRBV18, the J call TRBJ2-1; TRBD1 matches at 7 bases. This CDR3 contains 13 residues. CDR1 KGHSH and CDR2 LQKENI come from the germline V gene. V shed 3 bases, J shed 11 bases, and the junction held 7 bases outside the gene matches.

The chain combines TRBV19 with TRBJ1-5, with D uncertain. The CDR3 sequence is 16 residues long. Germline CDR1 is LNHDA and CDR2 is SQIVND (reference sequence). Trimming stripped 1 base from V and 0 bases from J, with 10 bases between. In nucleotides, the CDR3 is TGTGCCAGTAGTATAGTGCCGGGCCGTAGCAATCAGCCCCAGCATTTT. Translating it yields CASSIVPGRSNQPQHF.

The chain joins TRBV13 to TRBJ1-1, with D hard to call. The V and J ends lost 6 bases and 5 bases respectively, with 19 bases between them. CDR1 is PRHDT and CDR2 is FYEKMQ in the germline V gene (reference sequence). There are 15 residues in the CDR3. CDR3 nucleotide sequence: TGTGCCAGCAGACCCCGACCGGGGAGTTTGACTGAAGCTTTCTTT. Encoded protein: CASRPRPGSLTEAFF.

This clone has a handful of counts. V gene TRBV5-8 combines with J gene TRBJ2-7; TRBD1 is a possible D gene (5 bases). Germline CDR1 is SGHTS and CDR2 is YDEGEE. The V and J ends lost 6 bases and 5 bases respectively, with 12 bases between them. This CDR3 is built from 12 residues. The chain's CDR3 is CASTEGANEQYF. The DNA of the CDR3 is TGTGCCAGCACCGAAGGGGCCAACGAGCAGTACTTC.

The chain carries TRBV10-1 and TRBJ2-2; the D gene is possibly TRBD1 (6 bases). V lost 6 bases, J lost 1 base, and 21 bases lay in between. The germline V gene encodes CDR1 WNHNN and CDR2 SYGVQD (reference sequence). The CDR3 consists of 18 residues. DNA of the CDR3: TGCGCCAGCAGCGCCGATCTCCGGGACACAAGGAACACCGGGGAGCTGTTTTTT. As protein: CASSADLRDTRNTGELFF.